What follows describes a single T cell receptor (beta chain). The protocol was immunoSEQ multiplex PCR, while the TCRdb copy is restricted to in-frame clones and leaves out a portion. The sample lists about 110,000 clones; 80% were seen once. The sample comes from a study of blood T cell repertoires in COVID-19. Study at large: Material from acute and convalescent COVID-19 was sourced from the United States, Italy and Spain.

Sample: peripheral blood. This clonotype originated in a human donor in a cohort sampled during active or convalescent COVID-19.

CDR3 nucleotide sequence: TGTGCCACAGGGACAGGGTCCACAGATACGCAGTATTTT. Protein product: CATGTGSTDTQYF. The J gene is TRBJ2-3, the V gene TRBV24-1; 9 positions agree with TRBD1. CDR1 KGHDR and CDR2 SFDVKD come from the germline V gene. This CDR3 is 13 amino acids long. J lost 2 bases, V lost 10 bases, and 3 bases had no gene match.